Listed here is a single TCR beta chain. Its antigen is unidentified. The junction had 6 bases not matched to a gene; V was cut back by 3 bases and J by 0 bases. The germline gives CDR1 SGDLS, CDR2 YYNGEE. The CDR3 spans 16 residues. The data were obtained in a study of a mutant IDH1 vaccine in newly diagnosed glioma. Study summary: Vaccination followed radiotherapy alone by 4-6 weeks, or accompanied temozolomide cycles. Regarding the study as a whole: There seemed to be no relation between pseudoprogression and changes in top peripheral T cell clonotypes.

Time point noted: week 35, safety follow-up. In every dose of vaccine, 300 ug of mutant IDH1 20-mer peptide was given alongside topical imiquimod. Diagnosis in the donors showed new WHO grade 3 or 4 astrocytomas that were IDH1-mutant and ATRX-lost. This table comes from immunoSEQ multiplex PCR, and its TCRdb copy is limited to in-frame clones, with some not included. The repertoire holds 31,000 or so clones, roughly 80% seen once, with over 9% in the top ten. This rearrangement joins TRBV9 to TRBJ1-1; 9 bases match TRBD1. The sample here was PBMCs, taken from a glioma patient whose treatment included an IDH1 peptide vaccine. The source of this sequence is a middle-aged woman with glioma. The CDR3 nucleotides are TGTGCCAGCAGCGGACCGGGACAGGGCATGAACACTGAAGCTTTCTTT. This encodes CASSGPGQGMNTEAFF. The complete variable domain, with remaining parts taken from reference TRBV9 and TRBJ1-1, reads DSGVTQTPKHLITATGQRVTLRCSPRSGDLSVYWYQQSLDQGLQFLIQYYNGEERAKGNILERFSAQQFPDLHSELNLSSLELGDSALYFCASSGPGQGMNTEAFFGQGTRLTVV.